The next 32 T cell receptor beta chains were all read from a single sample in a study of T cells in Graves' hyperthyroidism and ophthalmopathy. TCR beta CDR3 regions were amplified from RNA. The HTBI primer set drove a first-round RT-PCR of the TCR CDR3. Each CDR3 protein gets one entry after TCRdb re-called the multiplex PCR reads with MiXCR. Among 250,000 to 300,000 distinct CDR3 sequences listed, less than 15% were seen once. The sequenced sample was blood. The receptors here all came from a woman aged 40 to 50 with Graves' hyperthyroidism that later progressed to Graves' ophthalmopathy.

The chain uses TRBV4-1 and TRBJ2-1, with 7 nucleotides matching TRBD2. From germline, CDR1 is MGHRA and CDR2 YSYEKL. This CDR3 has 16 residues. V lost 2 bases to trimming and J lost 6 bases; unmatched junction nucleotides: 10. The CDR3 spells CASSQSATGGGNEQFF. The CDR3, as DNA: TGCGCCAGCAGCCAAAGCGCGACGGGGGGTGGCAATGAGCAGTTCTTC.

The table lists this clonotype with many counts. Mismatch with germline at one junction end may stem from a read error. The chain is built from TRBV12-3 or TRBV12-4 and TRBJ2-7, with D perhaps TRBD2 (6 bases). This CDR3 region has 11 residues. This chain's CDR3 is CASSYLYGTHF. The CDR3 nucleotides are TGTGCCAGCAGCTACCTCTACGGGACTCACTTC.

This clonotype was counted only a few times. This chain uses TRBV10-3 with TRBJ2-1; 12 bases match TRBD2. The CDR3 has 15 residues. Unmatched junction bases numbered 1, after V lost 0 bases and J lost 7 bases. Germline V lookup: CDR1 ENHRY, CDR2 SYGVKD. DNA for the CDR3: TGTGCCATCAGTGAGTCCACTAGCGGGAGGAATGAGCAGTTCTTC. Its translation: CAISESTSGRNEQFF.

About this clonotype: The junction shows a germline mismatch at one end, possibly a read error. CDR3 nucleotide sequence: TGCGCCAGCAGCTTGCGCCCCCGGGAGGGGGAGCAGTATTTC. Amino acid sequence: CASSLRPREGEQYF. The genes are TRBV5-1 and TRBJ2-7; TRBD2 aligns across 8 bases. Germline assignment: CDR1 SGHRS and CDR2 YFSETQ. This CDR3 contains 14 residues. Together with reference TRBV5-1 and TRBJ2-7, the CDR3 gives the full variable domain: KAGVTQTPRYLIKTRGQQVTLSCSPISGHRSVSWYQQTPGQGLQFLFEYFSETQRNKGNFPGRFSGRQFSNSRSEMNVSTLELGDSALYLCASSLRPREGEQYFGPGTRLTVT.

Ten or more counts support this clonotype. This chain connects TRBV6-1 to TRBJ2-7; D may be TRBD1 or TRBD2 (5 bases each). V lost 4 bases to trimming and J lost 6 bases, with 16 bases between them. The CDR3 has 14 residues. Germline CDR1 MNHNS, CDR2 SASEGT. CDR3 region: CASSGRDGRSEQYF. The CDR3 DNA reads as TGTGCCAGCAGTGGCCGGGACGGCCGTAGCGAGCAGTACTTC.

V usage is TRBV14 and J usage is TRBJ1-6, with D possibly being TRBD1 (6 bases). Trimming left V 0 bases short and J 15 bases short, with 21 bases between. From germline, CDR1 is SGHDN and CDR2 FVKESK. The CDR3 contains 16 residues. CDR3 DNA sequence: TGTGCCAGCAGCCAAGATCTAGGACAGATTAATTCGCTCCTCCACTTT. Protein sequence: CASSQDLGQINSLLHF.

Comment on this clonotype: Since a much larger clone is just one base distant, this may be a read error. This chain connects TRBV5-6 to TRBJ1-5, with TRBD1 as a possible D gene (6 bases). The CDR3 totals 16 residues. V lost 0 bases, J lost 15 bases, and 25 bases lay in between. Germline CDR1 reads SGHDT; CDR2 reads YYEEEE. This chain's CDR3 is CASSLGSTGLKRARHF. The CDR3 DNA reads as TGTGCCAGCAGCTTGGGTTCGACAGGCCTTAAAAGGGCCCGGCATTTT.

This clonotype was seen many times. The rearrangement uses TRBV28 and TRBJ1-2; D ambiguous. V was shortened by 3 bases and J by 8 bases, with 13 bases between the two germline ends. The CDR3 is 13 residues long. Germline V gives CDR1 MDHEN, CDR2 SYDVKM. CDR3: CASSLSLTRGYTF. CDR3 bases: TGTGCCAGCAGTTTGTCCCTGACGCGGGGCTACACCTTC.

At least ten counts were recorded for this clonotype. The chain has TRBV7-9 and TRBJ2-7; D not certain. This CDR3 has 13 residues. Germline V CDR1 and CDR2: SEHNR, FQNEAQ (reference sequence). The germline V and J ends were trimmed by 5 bases and 0 bases, with 8 bases remaining between them. For the CDR3, the DNA is TGTGCCAGCAGCCCTGACTCCTCCTACGAGCAGTACTTC. It translates to CASSPDSSYEQYF.

The chain employs TRBV7-9 and TRBJ1-2; D is unresolved. CDR1 is SEHNR, CDR2 FQNEAQ, per germline (reference sequence). Trimming took 1 base from V and 0 from J, leaving 12 bases between them. This CDR3 contains 16 residues. CDR3 nucleotide sequence: TGTGCCAGCAGCTTAGGGGTTTGGGAAACTAACTATGGCTACACCTTC. As protein: CASSLGVWETNYGYTF.

This clonotype was seen at least ten times. This chain connects TRBV19 to TRBJ2-7; 7 nucleotides line up with TRBD2. This CDR3 region has 14 residues. V shed 10 bases, J shed 3 bases, and the junction held 12 bases outside the gene matches. Per germline, CDR1 LNHDA and CDR2 SQIVND (reference sequence). The CDR3 bases are TGTGCCACGCGAGGGGCGGGAGACAGCTACGAGCAGTACTTC. This translates into CATRGAGDSYEQYF.

This clonotype was found a few times. The rearrangement links TRBV29-1 to TRBJ2-3, with D tentatively TRBD2 (6 bases). Germline V gives CDR1 SQVTM, CDR2 ANQGSEA. The CDR3 loop spans 10 amino acids. Trimming shortened V by 4 bases and J by 10 bases, and 9 bases separated the two germline ends. The CDR3 is CSVGDFPQYF. In nucleotides, the CDR3 is TGCAGCGTTGGGGACTTTCCGCAGTATTTT.

This clonotype was counted ten times or more. The gene calls are TRBV28 and TRBJ1-4; TRBD1 agrees at 10 bases. This CDR3 has 16 amino acids. The V segment lost 10 bases and the J segment 0 bases; nucleotides outside the gene matches: 8. Germline V gene lookup returns CDR1 MDHEN and CDR2 SYDVKM. The CDR3 DNA is TGTGCCACCCGACCGGGACAGGGGCCAACTAATGAAAAACTGTTTTTT. It encodes CATRPGQGPTNEKLFF.

In this sample, this clonotype turned up a few times. The V call is TRBV19, the J call TRBJ2-1, with TRBD1 as a possible D gene (6 bases). The CDR3 covers 15 residues. CDR1 and CDR2 from the germline V gene are LNHDA and SQIVND (reference sequence). Trimming removed 4 bases from V and 3 bases from J, with 13 bases in between. Here the CDR3 DNA reads TGTGCCAGTAGTAGTACAGGGAACTACTACAATGAGCAGTTCTTC. Protein: CASSSTGNYYNEQFF.

This clonotype came up many times. The chain has TRBV3-1 and TRBJ2-5; 13 bases map to TRBD2. Germline V gene sequence: CDR1 LGHDT, CDR2 YNNKEL (reference sequence). The CDR3 spans 15 residues. V gave up 3 bases and J gave up 3 bases; unmatched junction bases: 1. CDR3 amino acids: CASSHGTSGEETQYF. The DNA of the CDR3 is TGTGCCAGCAGCCATGGGACTAGCGGGGAAGAGACCCAGTACTTC.

Details on this clonotype: This may be a read error: a much more frequent sequence differs by one nucleotide. The rearrangement uses TRBV6-5 and TRBJ1-5; the D is unclear. The CDR3 length is 14 residues. Trimming stripped 2 bases from V and 4 bases from J, with 9 bases between. CDR1 and CDR2 from the germline V gene are MNHEY and SVGAGI. CDR3 in DNA: TGTGCCAGCAGTTACGGGGTTGGGAATCAGCCCCAGCATTTT. This sequence encodes CASSYGVGNQPQHF.

This clonotype was picked up a small number of times. The genes are TRBV6-5 and TRBJ2-4; D is uncertain. Germline assignment: CDR1 MNHEY and CDR2 SVGAGI. The CDR3 runs 15 residues. V was shortened by 2 bases and J by 2 bases, with 10 bases between the two germline ends. The CDR3 is CASSYGSATKNIQYF. In DNA, the CDR3 is TGTGCCAGCAGTTACGGGTCAGCGACCAAAAACATTCAGTACTTC.

This clonotype occurred many times. This chain connects TRBV6-1 to TRBJ2-7; a possible D gene is TRBD1 (5 bases). The germline gives CDR1 MNHNS, CDR2 SASEGT. The V end lost 6 bases, the J end lost 0 bases, and 18 bases lay between the germline ends. The CDR3 runs 16 residues. The CDR3 reads CASSPTEGALSYEQYF. In DNA, the CDR3 is TGTGCCAGCAGCCCGACAGAAGGGGCTCTCTCCTACGAGCAGTACTTC.

The table lists this clonotype with many counts. The chain links TRBV6-1 to TRBJ1-5; the match to TRBD1 covers 8 bases. V lost 6 bases to trimming and J lost 6 bases; unmatched junction nucleotides: 7. This CDR3 spans 14 amino acids. CDR1 is MNHNS and CDR2 is SASEGT in the germline V gene. The CDR3 here is CASRDTTGAQPQHF. In DNA form, the CDR3 reads TGTGCCAGCAGAGATACGACAGGGGCTCAGCCCCAGCATTTT.

The chain employs TRBV29-1 and TRBJ2-7, with 10 bases that match TRBD1. The CDR3 consists of 13 residues. V lost 6 bases to trimming and J lost 5 bases; unmatched junction nucleotides: 7. In germline, CDR1 is SQVTM, CDR2 ANQGSEA. In nucleotides, the CDR3 is TGCAGCGTCCCGGACAGGGGGACAGACGAGCAGTACTTC. It translates to CSVPDRGTDEQYF.

This clonotype was counted at least ten times. The chain joins TRBV5-5 to TRBJ1-5, with D uncertain. Germline V gene lookup returns CDR1 SGHKS and CDR2 YYEKEE (reference sequence). The CDR3 is made up of 15 amino acids. Trimming cost V 0 bases and J 3 bases, with 10 bases left between them. CDR3 sequence reads: CASSLGGFNNQPQHF. DNA of the CDR3: TGTGCCAGCAGCTTGGGAGGGTTCAACAATCAGCCCCAGCATTTT.

The chain combines TRBV20-1 with TRBJ2-1; maybe TRBD2 (6 bases). Germline V gene sequence: CDR1 DFQATT, CDR2 SNEGSKA (reference sequence). V lost 1 base, J lost 4 bases, and 11 bases lay in between. The CDR3 length is 14 residues. The CDR3 loop is CSARVVGLYNEQFF. CDR3 in DNA: TGCAGTGCTAGAGTCGTGGGACTTTACAATGAGCAGTTCTTC.

This clonotype was seen ten or more times. The V call is TRBV20-1, the J call TRBJ2-7, with 7 bases identical to TRBD2. Per the germline V gene, CDR1 is DFQATT and CDR2 is SNEGSKA (reference sequence). CDR3 length: 13 amino acids. Trimming removed 4 bases from V and 0 bases from J; junction bases left unmatched: 3. The CDR3 is CSATGRSSYEQYF. DNA of the CDR3: TGCAGTGCTACCGGGAGGAGCTCCTACGAGCAGTACTTC.

This clonotype turned up a few times. The V gene is TRBV7-6, the J gene TRBJ2-1; possibly TRBD2 for D (7 bases). Trimming removed 1 base at V and 7 bases at J, with 23 bases between. The CDR3 contains 18 residues. Germline loops: CDR1 SGHVS, CDR2 FNYEAQ. The DNA for the CDR3 is TGTGCCAGCAGCTTAGGATTTGTTGCAGCGGGGACAAGGAATGAGCAGTTCTTC. Protein: CASSLGFVAAGTRNEQFF.

This clonotype was seen a few times. J is TRBJ2-2 and V is TRBV7-3; 7 nucleotides line up with TRBD2. J gave up 7 bases and V 5 bases, and 16 bases lay outside the gene matches. The germline V gene encodes CDR1 SGHTA and CDR2 FQGTGA. This CDR3 spans 17 amino acids. CDR3 residues: CASSLPLGAGSDGELFF. The CDR3 DNA sequence: TGTGCCAGCAGCCTCCCTCTGGGAGCGGGAAGTGACGGGGAGCTGTTTTTT.

This clonotype was observed a handful of times. The chain carries TRBV24-1 and TRBJ2-1; D remains ambiguous. The CDR3 sequence is 14 residues long. Germline V gene lookup returns CDR1 KGHDR and CDR2 SFDVKD. V was clipped by 1 base and J by 8 bases, with 11 bases between them. The CDR3 DNA reads as TGTGCCACCAGTGATTTTACTTTTTCGGATGAGCAGTTCTTC. Protein product: CATSDFTFSDEQFF.

This clonotype has at least ten counts. The CDR3 bases are TGTGCCAGCAGTTACGGTTCGGGGTATGGCTACACCTTC. This codes for CASSYGSGYGYTF. V and J are TRBV6-6 and TRBJ1-2; D uncertain. The CDR3 sequence is 13 residues long. V shed 2 bases and J shed 5 bases, with 9 bases lying between them. The V gene's germline CDR1 is MNHNY and CDR2 SVGAGI (reference sequence).

This clonotype was seen many times. CDR3 bases: TGTGCCAGCAGTTACTCCGGCCTAGAGCAGTTCTTC. It is translated as CASSYSGLEQFF. This sequence joins TRBV6-6 and TRBJ2-1; D call uncertain. Trimming took 0 bases from V and 10 from J, leaving 7 bases between them. The CDR3 is 12 amino acids. Germline lookup yields CDR1 MNHNY and CDR2 SVGAGI (reference sequence).

This clonotype was counted between two and nine times. The chain recombines TRBV20-1 with TRBJ2-3; the match to TRBD2 covers 8 bases. This CDR3 is 15 amino acids long. From germline, CDR1 is DFQATT and CDR2 SNEGSKA (reference sequence). Trimming removed 6 bases from V and 0 bases from J; junction bases left unmatched: 8. The CDR3 is CSANSLAASTDTQYF. The CDR3, as DNA: TGCAGTGCAAACTCACTAGCGGCTAGCACAGATACGCAGTATTTT.

This clonotype has a count of ten or more. The chain is built from TRBV4-1 and TRBJ2-5; D might be TRBD1 (6 bases). V lost 8 bases to trimming and J lost 5 bases, with 15 bases between them. CDR1 is MGHRA, CDR2 YSYEKL, per germline. The CDR3 has 13 residues. The CDR3 is CASAWTEQETQYF. CDR3 DNA: TGCGCCAGCGCGTGGACAGAGCAGGAGACCCAGTACTTC.

This clonotype was detected many times. V gene TRBV27 combines with J gene TRBJ2-7; the match to TRBD2 covers 7 bases. This CDR3 is 14 amino acids long. Unmatched junction bases numbered 7, after V lost 6 bases and J lost 2 bases. The germline gives CDR1 MNHEY, CDR2 SMNVEV (reference sequence). The CDR3 region is CASRELGGTYEQYF. For the CDR3, the DNA is TGTGCCAGCAGAGAACTGGGAGGGACCTACGAGCAGTACTTC.

This clonotype appeared many times. The chain joins TRBV5-1 to TRBJ2-5, with 7 bases matching TRBD1. The V gene end was trimmed by 2 bases and the J gene end by 1 base; junction bases not matched to a gene: 8. The CDR3 extends over 16 amino acids. Germline CDR1 is SGHRS and CDR2 is YFSETQ. The CDR3 DNA is TGCGCCAGCAGCTTCGCCGGGACAGTGACCCAAGAGACCCAGTACTTC. Amino acids: CASSFAGTVTQETQYF.